This is a list of T cell receptor beta chains from one sample in a study of shared clonotypes between healthy human individuals. The protocol was immunoSEQ multiplex PCR, while the TCRdb copy is restricted to in-frame clones and leaves out a portion. Of 780,000 or so clones in the sample, roughly two thirds were seen once. What was sequenced was memory CD4+ T cells sorted from blood. The receptors were gathered from a woman aged 25 to 39 in good health. Both conserved end residues are part of each CDR3. Fields, in order: J gene, D gene, V gene, clone size, CDR3 DNA, CDR3 protein. A D gene is named only where the DNA matches it firmly. Rows give clone size only sometimes, using once, few, many, or a class for an expanded clone.

>TRBJ1-1|NA|TRBV5-1|NA
TGCGCCAGCAGCTTAGGTTTCTCGGCCAACACTGAAGCTTTCTTT
CASSLGFSANTEAFF
>TRBJ2-5|NA|TRBV7-3|NA
TGTGCCAGCAGCTTAAATGGCGGCCAAGGAAAAGAGACCCAGTACTTC
CASSLNGGQGKETQYF
>TRBJ2-5|NA|TRBV9|NA
TGTGCCAGCAGCGTAGGAGGTACCTTAGGAGAGACCCAGTACTTC
CASSVGGTLGETQYF
>TRBJ1-1|TRBD1|TRBV5-1|NA
TGCGCCAGCAGCTTGGAACAGGGGGTTTTGAACACTGAAGCTTTCTTT
CASSLEQGVLNTEAFF
>TRBJ2-7|NA|TRBV28|NA
TGTGCCAGCAGTTCTGGGTCGGTGGCGTCCTACGAGCAGTACTTC
CASSSGSVASYEQYF
>TRBJ1-1|NA|TRBV5-1|NA
TGCGCCAGCAGCTTGGAATACAGGGCTTACACTGAAGCTTTCTTT
CASSLEYRAYTEAFF
>TRBJ2-7|TRBD2|TRBV5-1|NA
TGCGCCAGCAGCTGGACTAGCGGGGCCTACGAGCAGTACTTC
CASSWTSGAYEQYF
>TRBJ1-1|NA|TRBV6-5|NA
TGTGCCATCAGACCCGCGTCGAACACTGAAGCTTTCTTT
CAIRPASNTEAFF
>TRBJ2-3|TRBD1|TRBV19|NA
TGTGCCACTGGACAGGGCACAGATACGCAGTATTTT
CATGQGTDTQYF
>TRBJ2-1|TRBD2|TRBV28|NA
TGTGCCAGCCGATCTACCCGAGCGGGAGTAGACGAGCAGTTCTTC
CASRSTRAGVDEQFF
>TRBJ2-5|NA|TRBV28|NA
TGTGCCGCCAGTTCGGGGCAATACCAAGAGACCCAGTACTTC
CAASSGQYQETQYF
>TRBJ2-1|TRBD2|TRBV10-3|NA
TGTGCCATCAGGGCTAGCGGGAGGTACAATGAGCAGTTCTTC
CAIRASGRYNEQFF
>TRBJ2-7|TRBD2|TRBV5-1|NA
TGCGCCAGCAGCTTAACTAGCGGGAGGGGTTACGAGCAGTACTTC
CASSLTSGRGYEQYF
>TRBJ2-7|TRBD2|TRBV11-2|NA
TGTGCCAGCAGCTTGAGCGGGAACTACGAGCAGTACTTC
CASSLSGNYEQYF
>TRBJ1-5|NA|TRBV28|few
TGTGCCAGCAGTTTATTGGTGCGGCCCCAGCATTTT
CASSLLVRPQHF
>TRBJ1-5|NA|TRBV19|NA
TGTGCCAGTAGTATCATTACAGGGACGGGCAATCAGCCCCAGCATTTT
CASSIITGTGNQPQHF
>TRBJ2-3|TRBD1|TRBV28|NA
TGTGCCAGCAGTTTACTCGGACAGGGGTACGCAGATACGCAGTATTTT
CASSLLGQGYADTQYF
>TRBJ2-1|NA|TRBV7-2|once
TGTGCCAGCAGCAAACAGAGCGGGACAAGCTCCTACAATGAGCAGTTCTTC
CASSKQSGTSSYNEQFF
>TRBJ2-1|TRBD2|TRBV27|NA
TGTGCCAGCACTCGGGGGGGATCTGGGCATGCGGAGCAGTTCTTC
CASTRGGSGHAEQFF
>TRBJ2-7|NA|TRBV29-1|NA
TGCAGCGTTGATTCCGGCAGAAACGAGCAGTACTTC
CSVDSGRNEQYF
>TRBJ2-3|NA|TRBV25-1|NA
TGTGCCAGCAGTAGGTGGCAAGCCACAGATACGCAGTATTTT
CASSRWQATDTQYF
>TRBJ2-5|TRBD1|TRBV14|NA
TGTGCCAGCAGCCCTCCAGGGGGAGAGACCCAGTACTTC
CASSPPGGETQYF
>TRBJ2-7|NA|TRBV28|NA
TGTGCCAGCAGTCCGGCAGTCCGGGAGCTGGAGCAGTACTTC
CASSPAVRELEQYF
>TRBJ2-5|TRBD2|TRBV19|few
TGTGCCAGTAGTGCCAGGACTAGCGCGAAAGAGACCCAGTACTTC
CASSARTSAKETQYF
>TRBJ1-1|NA|TRBV27|NA
TGTGCCAGCAGTACTACGGGCAGGGGAATGATTAACACTGAAGCTTTCTTT
CASSTTGRGMINTEAFF
>TRBJ1-4|NA|TRBV5-1|NA
TGCGCCAGCAGCCCGAATCCGGGACTGAGTAATGAAAAACTGTTTTTT
CASSPNPGLSNEKLFF
>TRBJ1-1|NA|TRBV19|few
TGTGCCAGTCAAAGGGGGGATAAGAACACTGAAGCTTTCTTT
CASQRGDKNTEAFF
>TRBJ2-7|TRBD2|TRBV7-2|NA
TGTGCCAGCAGGAGAATGGGGACTAGCGGGATTATCGAGCAGTACTTC
CASRRMGTSGIIEQYF